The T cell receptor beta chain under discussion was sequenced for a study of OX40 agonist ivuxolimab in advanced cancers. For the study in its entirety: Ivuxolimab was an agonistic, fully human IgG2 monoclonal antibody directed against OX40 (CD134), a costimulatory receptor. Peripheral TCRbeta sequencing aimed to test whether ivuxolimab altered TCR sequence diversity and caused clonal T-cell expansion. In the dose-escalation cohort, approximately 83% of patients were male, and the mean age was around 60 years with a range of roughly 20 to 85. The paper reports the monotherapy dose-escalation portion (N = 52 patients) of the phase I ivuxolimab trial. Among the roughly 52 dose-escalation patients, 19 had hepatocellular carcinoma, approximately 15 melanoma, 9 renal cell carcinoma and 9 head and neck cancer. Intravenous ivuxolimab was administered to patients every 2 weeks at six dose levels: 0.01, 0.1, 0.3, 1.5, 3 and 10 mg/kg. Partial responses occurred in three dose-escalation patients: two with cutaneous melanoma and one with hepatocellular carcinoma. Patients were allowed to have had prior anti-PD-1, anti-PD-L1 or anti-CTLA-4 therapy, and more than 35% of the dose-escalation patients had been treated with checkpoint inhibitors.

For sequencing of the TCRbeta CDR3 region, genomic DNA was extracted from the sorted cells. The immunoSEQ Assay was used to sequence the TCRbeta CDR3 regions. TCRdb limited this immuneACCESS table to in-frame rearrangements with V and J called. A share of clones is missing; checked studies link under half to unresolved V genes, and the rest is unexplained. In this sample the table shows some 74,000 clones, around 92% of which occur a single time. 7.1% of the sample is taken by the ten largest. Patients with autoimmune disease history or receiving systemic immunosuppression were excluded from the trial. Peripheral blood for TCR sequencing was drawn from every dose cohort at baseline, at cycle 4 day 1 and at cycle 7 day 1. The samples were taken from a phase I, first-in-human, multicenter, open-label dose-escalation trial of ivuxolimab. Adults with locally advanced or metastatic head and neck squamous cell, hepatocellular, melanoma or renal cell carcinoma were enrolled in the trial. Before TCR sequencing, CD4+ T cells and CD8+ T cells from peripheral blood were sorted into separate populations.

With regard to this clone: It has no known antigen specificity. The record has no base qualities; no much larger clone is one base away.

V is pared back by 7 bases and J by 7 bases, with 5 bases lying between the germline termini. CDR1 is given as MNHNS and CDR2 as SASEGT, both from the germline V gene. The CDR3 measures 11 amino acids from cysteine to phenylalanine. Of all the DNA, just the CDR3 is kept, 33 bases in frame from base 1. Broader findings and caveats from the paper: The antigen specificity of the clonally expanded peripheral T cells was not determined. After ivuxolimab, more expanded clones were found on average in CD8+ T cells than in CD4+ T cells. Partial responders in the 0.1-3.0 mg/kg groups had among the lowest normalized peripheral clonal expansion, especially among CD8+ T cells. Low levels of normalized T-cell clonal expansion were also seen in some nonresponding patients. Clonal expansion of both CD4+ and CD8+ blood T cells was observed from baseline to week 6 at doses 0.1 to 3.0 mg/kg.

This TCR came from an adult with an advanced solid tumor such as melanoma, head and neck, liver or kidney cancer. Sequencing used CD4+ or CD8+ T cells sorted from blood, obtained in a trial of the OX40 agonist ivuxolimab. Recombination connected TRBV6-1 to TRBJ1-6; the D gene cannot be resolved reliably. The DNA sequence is TGTGCCAGCACCCTCAATTCACCCCTCCACTTT. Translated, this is CASTLNSPLHF.